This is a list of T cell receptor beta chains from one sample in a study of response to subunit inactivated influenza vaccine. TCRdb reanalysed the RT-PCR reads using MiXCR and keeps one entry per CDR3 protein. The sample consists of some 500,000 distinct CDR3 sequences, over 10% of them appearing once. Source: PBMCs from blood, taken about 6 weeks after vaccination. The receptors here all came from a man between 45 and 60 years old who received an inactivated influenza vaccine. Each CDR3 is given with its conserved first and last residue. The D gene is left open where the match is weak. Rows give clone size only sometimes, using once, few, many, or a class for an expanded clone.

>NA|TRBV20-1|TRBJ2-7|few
TGCAGCTTAAGGAGTTTTACCTACGAGCAGTACTTC
CSLRSFTYEQYF
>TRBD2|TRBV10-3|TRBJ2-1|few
TGTGCCATCAGTTCTGGACTAGCGGGGGCCTCCAATGAGCAGTTCTTC
CAISSGLAGASNEQFF
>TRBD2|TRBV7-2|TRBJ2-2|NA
TGTGCCAGCAGCTTATCTGGCGGGGGGGCCGGGGAGCTGTTTTTT
CASSLSGGGAGELFF
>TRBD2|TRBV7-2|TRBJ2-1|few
TGTGCCAGCAGTTATCTAGCGGACTCCTACAATGAGCAGTTCTTC
CASSYLADSYNEQFF
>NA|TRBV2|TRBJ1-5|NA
TGTGCCAGCATGGAGGGGCTTAGCAATCAGCCCCAGCATTTT
CASMEGLSNQPQHF
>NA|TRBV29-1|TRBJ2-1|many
TGCAGCGTTGAAGACGGGTCTACATTGGTCCACAATGAGCAGTTCTTC
CSVEDGSTLVHNEQFF
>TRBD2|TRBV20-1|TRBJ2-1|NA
TGCAGTGCTAGAGAGGCTAGCGGGGGGAGCTCCTACAATGAGCAGTTCTTC
CSAREASGGSSYNEQFF
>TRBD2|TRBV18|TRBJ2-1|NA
TGTGCCAGCTCACCATTCGGATCTAGCGGGAGGCGGAGGGGGAATGAGCAGTTCTTC
CASSPFGSSGRRRGNEQFF
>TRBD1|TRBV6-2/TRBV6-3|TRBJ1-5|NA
TGTGCCAGCAGCCCTCAGGACAGGGGGCGCGATCAGCCCCAGCATTTT
CASSPQDRGRDQPQHF
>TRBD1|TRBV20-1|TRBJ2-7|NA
TGCAGTGCTAGAGATATCGGGACAGGATCGGCCTACGAGCAGTACTTC
CSARDIGTGSAYEQYF
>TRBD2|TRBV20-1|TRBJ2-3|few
TGCAGTGCTAGAGCGGGGACTAGCGGGAGAATAGCAGATACGCAGTATTTT
CSARAGTSGRIADTQYF
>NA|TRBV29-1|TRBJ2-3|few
TGCAGCATCCCGGTTGAACCAGATACGCAGTATTTT
CSIPVEPDTQYF
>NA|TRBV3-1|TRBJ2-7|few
TGTGCCAGCAGCCAAGGCAGGGGCGTAGACGAGCAGTACTTC
CASSQGRGVDEQYF
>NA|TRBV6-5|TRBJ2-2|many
TGTGCCAGCAGTTATCACCCCGGGGCGGGCGGGGAGCTGTTTTTT
CASSYHPGAGGELFF
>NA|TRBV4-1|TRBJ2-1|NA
TGCGCCAGCAGCCACGGACCATCAGGCAATGAGCAGTTCTTC
CASSHGPSGNEQFF
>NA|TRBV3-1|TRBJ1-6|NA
TGTGCCAGCAGCCAGACGCCCCACTTCAGGTGGACTAATTCACCCCTCCACTTT
CASSQTPHFRWTNSPLHF
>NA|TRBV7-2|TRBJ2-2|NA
TGTGCCAGCAGGGAGGGACAGCTAAACACCGGGGAGCTGTTTTTT
CASREGQLNTGELFF
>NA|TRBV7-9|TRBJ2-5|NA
TGTGCCAGCAGCTTAGGGAACATGTACCAAGAGACCCAGTACTTC
CASSLGNMYQETQYF
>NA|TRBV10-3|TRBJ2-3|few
TGTGCCATCAAAAACGGGGCAGTCAGCACAGATACGCAGTATTTT
CAIKNGAVSTDTQYF
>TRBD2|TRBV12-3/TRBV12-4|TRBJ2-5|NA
TGTGCCAGCAGTTCGGGAGGGCACGGTGAGACCCAGTACTTC
CASSSGGHGETQYF
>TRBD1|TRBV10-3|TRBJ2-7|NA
TGTGCCATCAAAACGACAGGGAGCTCCTACGAGCAGTACTTC
CAIKTTGSSYEQYF
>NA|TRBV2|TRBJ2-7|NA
TGTGCCAGCAGTGAAGGGGTTCTCGGCTCCTACGAGCAGTACTTC
CASSEGVLGSYEQYF
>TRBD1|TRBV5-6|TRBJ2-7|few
TGTGCCAGCAGCTTTGGGACAGTTGGCGAGCAGTACTTC
CASSFGTVGEQYF
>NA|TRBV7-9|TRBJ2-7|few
TGTGCCGGCAGCTCTACTAGCAGTTCCTACGAGCAGTACTTC
CAGSSTSSSYEQYF
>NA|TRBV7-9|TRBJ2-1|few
TGTGCCAGCAGCTGGGGGACAACGAACAATGAGCAGTTCTTC
CASSWGTTNNEQFF
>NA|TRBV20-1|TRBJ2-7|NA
TGCAGTGCAAGCGCCCCATCTGGGAAGTACTTC
CSASAPSGKYF
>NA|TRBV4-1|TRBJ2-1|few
TGCGCCAGCAGCCCCCTTACTCGGGGCAACACCTCCTACAATGAGCAGTTCTTC
CASSPLTRGNTSYNEQFF
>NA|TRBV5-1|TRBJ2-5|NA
TGCGCCAGCAGCTTTCGGACGGTCCAAGAGACCCAGTACTTC
CASSFRTVQETQYF
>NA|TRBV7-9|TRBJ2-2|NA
TGTGCCAGCAGCTATTGGCAGGGGAACACCGGGGAGCTGTTTTTT
CASSYWQGNTGELFF
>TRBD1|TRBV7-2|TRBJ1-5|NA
TGTGCCAGCAGCTCGGGACAGACCCTTAGCAATCAGCCCCAGCATTTT
CASSSGQTLSNQPQHF
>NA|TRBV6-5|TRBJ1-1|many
TGTGCCAGCAGTTACGAGGCAGCTAACACTGAAGCTTTCTTT
CASSYEAANTEAFF
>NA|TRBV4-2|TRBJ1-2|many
TGTGCCAGCAGCCAAGAAGGCCAGGGATCGACCTATGGCTACACCTTC
CASSQEGQGSTYGYTF
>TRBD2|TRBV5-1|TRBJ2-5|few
TGCGCCAGCAGCTTAATAAGCGGGGGTGAAGAGACCCAGTACTTC
CASSLISGGEETQYF
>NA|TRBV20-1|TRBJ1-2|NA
TGCAGTGCTAGCCGCCAGGGTACCGGTGGCTACACCTTC
CSASRQGTGGYTF
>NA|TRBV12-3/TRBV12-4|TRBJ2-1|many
TGTGCCAGCGGCCCGGGACACCCCTCCTACAATGAGCAGTTCTTC
CASGPGHPSYNEQFF
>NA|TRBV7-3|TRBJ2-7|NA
TGTGCCAGCAGCTTAACGAAGAAGGACGAGCAGTACTTC
CASSLTKKDEQYF
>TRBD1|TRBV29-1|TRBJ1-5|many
TGCAGCGTTGAAACCGGGACAGGGAATCAGCCCCAGCATTTT
CSVETGTGNQPQHF
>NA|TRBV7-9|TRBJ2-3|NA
TGTGCCAGCAGCTCGACAATGGATACGCAGTATTTT
CASSSTMDTQYF
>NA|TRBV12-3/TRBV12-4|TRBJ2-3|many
TGTGCCAGCAGTCCAAGGGTACTCACAGATACGCAGTATTTT
CASSPRVLTDTQYF
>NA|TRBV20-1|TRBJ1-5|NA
TGCAGTGCTAGAGTTTACAACATGAGCAATCAGCCCCAGCATTTT
CSARVYNMSNQPQHF
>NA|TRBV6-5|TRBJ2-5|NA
TGTGCCAGCAGTTATCTAGCACAAGAGACCCAGTACTTC
CASSYLAQETQYF
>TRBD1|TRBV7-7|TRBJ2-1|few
TGTGCCAGCAGCTTAGGCCAGGGGGCCCACCATGAGCAGTTCTTC
CASSLGQGAHHEQFF
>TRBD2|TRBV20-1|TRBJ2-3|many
TGCAGTGCTAGACCGTCGGGACTAGCGGGAACAGATACGCAGTATTTT
CSARPSGLAGTDTQYF
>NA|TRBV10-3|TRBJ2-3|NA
TGTGCCATCATGCGGGGTTTTGGGAGCACAGATACGCAGTATTTT
CAIMRGFGSTDTQYF
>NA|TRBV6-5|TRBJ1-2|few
TGTGCCAGCAGTTGGGACACGGCGGGTGGCTACACCTTC
CASSWDTAGGYTF
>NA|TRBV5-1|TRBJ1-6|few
TGCGCCAGCAGCTTGGAAGTGCACGGCCATAATTCACCCCTCCACTTT
CASSLEVHGHNSPLHF
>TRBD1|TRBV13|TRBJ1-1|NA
TGTGCCAGCAGCAGACGGACAGGGGTGGTTGAAGCTTTCTTT
CASSRRTGVVEAFF
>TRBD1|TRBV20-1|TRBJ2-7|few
TGCAGCGCTCCTCGGACAGGGACCTACGAGCAGTACTTC
CSAPRTGTYEQYF
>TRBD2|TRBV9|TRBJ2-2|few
TGTGCCAGCAGCGTAAGCGGGAGGGCCAGTGACGGGGAGCTGTTTTTT
CASSVSGRASDGELFF
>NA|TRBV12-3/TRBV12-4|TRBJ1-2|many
TGTGCCAGCAGTATAGCACAGGGATACACCTTC
CASSIAQGYTF
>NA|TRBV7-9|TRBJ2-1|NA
TGTGCCAGCATTGGGAGGTTGCCCTACAATGAGCAGTTCTTC
CASIGRLPYNEQFF
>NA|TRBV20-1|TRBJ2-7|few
TGCAGTGCTAGGACTCCGGGCCAATCCTCGGGCGAGCAGTACTTC
CSARTPGQSSGEQYF
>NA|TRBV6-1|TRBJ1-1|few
TGTGCCAGCAACAGTAACCTGAACACTGAAGCTTTCTTT
CASNSNLNTEAFF
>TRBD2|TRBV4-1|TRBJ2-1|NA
TGCGCCAGCAGCCAAGGGGTTATGGGACTAGCGGGGGGGCCGAGGTTCTTC
CASSQGVMGLAGGPRFF
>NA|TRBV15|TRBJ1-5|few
TGTGCCACCAGCAGAGACAGGGACTCTGTAATAAATCAGCCCCAGCATTTT
CATSRDRDSVINQPQHF
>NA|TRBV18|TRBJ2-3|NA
TGTGCCAGCTCACCACAATCTCGGTCGCGCACAGATACGCAGTATTTT
CASSPQSRSRTDTQYF
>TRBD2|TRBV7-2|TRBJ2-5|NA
TGTGCCAGCAGCCCGCAGACTAGCGGGGGGGGGGAGACCCAGTACTTC
CASSPQTSGGGETQYF